The sample holds one count of the clone carrying this TCR beta chain. Patients who had autoimmune disease history or got systemic immunosuppression were left out. Profiling relied on immunoSEQ multiplex PCR, and the TCRdb table lists in-frame clones only, not all of them. The sample includes 35,000 to 40,000 clones, about three quarters of them seen just once. This sample is part of a study of OX40 agonist ivuxolimab in advanced cancers. Study information: Those enrolled were approximately 87% male, with a mean age of about 60 years and ages from about 20 to 85.

V was pared by 0 bases and J by 2 bases, with 7 bases between. The CDR3 runs to 15 residues. Germline lookup yields CDR1 SEHNR and CDR2 FQNEAQ (reference sequence). This specimen was CD4+ or CD8+ T cells sorted from blood, taken in a trial of the OX40 agonist ivuxolimab. The genes are TRBV7-9 and TRBJ2-2, with a weak D call TRBD2 (6 bases). This receptor was obtained from an adult with an advanced solid tumor such as melanoma, head and neck, liver or kidney cancer. For the CDR3, the DNA is TGTGCCAGCAGCTTAGCGGGGACTAACACCGGGGAGCTGTTTTTT. It specifies CASSLAGTNTGELFF.